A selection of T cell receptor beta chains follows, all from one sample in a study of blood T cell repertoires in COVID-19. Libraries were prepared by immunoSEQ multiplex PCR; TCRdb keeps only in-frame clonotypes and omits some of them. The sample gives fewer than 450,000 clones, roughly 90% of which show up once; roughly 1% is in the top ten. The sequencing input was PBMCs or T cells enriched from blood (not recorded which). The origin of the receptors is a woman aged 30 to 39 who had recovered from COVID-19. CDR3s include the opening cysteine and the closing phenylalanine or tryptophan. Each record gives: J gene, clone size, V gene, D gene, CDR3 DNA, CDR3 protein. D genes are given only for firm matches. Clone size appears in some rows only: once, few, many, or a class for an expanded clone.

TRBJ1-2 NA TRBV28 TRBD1 TGTGCCAGCAGCCCAGGGACAGCGCGGATCTATGGCTACACCTTC CASSPGTARIYGYTF
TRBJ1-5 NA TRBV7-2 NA TGTGCCAGCACCCCGACTCAGAGCAATCAGCCCCAGCATTTT CASTPTQSNQPQHF
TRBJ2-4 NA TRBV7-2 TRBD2 TGTGCCAGCAGCGGCCGGACTAGCGGGGGGGTAGCCAAAAACATTCAGTACTTC CASSGRTSGGVAKNIQYF
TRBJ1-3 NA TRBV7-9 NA TGTGCCAGCAGCCTGCGGGAACTCAGCTCTGGAAACACCATATATTTT CASSLRELSSGNTIYF
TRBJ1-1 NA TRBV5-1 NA TGCGCCAGCAGCTTTGGGGGAGGCACTGAAGCTTTCTTT CASSFGGGTEAFF
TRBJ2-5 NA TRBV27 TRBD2 TGTGCCAGCAGTTTAGGGTTCGGGGGGGCCGGCGAGACCCAGTACTTC CASSLGFGGAGETQYF
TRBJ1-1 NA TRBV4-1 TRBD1 TGCGCCAGCAGCCTAGAGGGACAGCGGAACACTGAAGCTTTCTTT CASSLEGQRNTEAFF
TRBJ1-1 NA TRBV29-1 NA TGCAGCGTTGGAGGACAGCATTGGACTGAAGCTTTCTTT CSVGGQHWTEAFF
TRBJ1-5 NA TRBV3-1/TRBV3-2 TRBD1 TGTGCCAGCAGCCCGGGACAGGGACGAGGAGTAAGACAGCCCCAGCATTTT CASSPGQGRGVRQPQHF
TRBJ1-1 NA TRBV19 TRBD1 TGTGCCAGTAGTGTCACCTCCCTGACCGGGACAGGCATTGGAGCTTTCTTT CASSVTSLTGTGIGAFF
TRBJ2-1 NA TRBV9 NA TGTGCCAGCAGCGTATCCGGAGAAATCCCATCCTACAATGAGCAGTTCTTC CASSVSGEIPSYNEQFF
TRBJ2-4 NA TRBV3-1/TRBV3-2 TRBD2 TGTGCCAGCAGCCAAGAGTGGACTAGCGGGGTTCAGTACTTC CASSQEWTSGVQYF
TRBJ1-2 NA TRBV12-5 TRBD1 TGTGCTAGTGGTTTCCCTCCGGGACAGGGTTTTGGTGGCTACACCTTC CASGFPPGQGFGGYTF
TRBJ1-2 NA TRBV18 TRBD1 TGTGCCAGCTCACCCGCCTCAACAGGGGGCGGCGGCTACACCTTC CASSPASTGGGGYTF
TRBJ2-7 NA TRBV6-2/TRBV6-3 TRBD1 TGTGCCAGCAGTTATTCTCGGGGCAGGGGGCTCGACGAGCAGTACTTC CASSYSRGRGLDEQYF
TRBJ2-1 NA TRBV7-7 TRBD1 TGTGCCAGCAGCTCTCTCTTCTCGGACAGGGAACCCTACAATGAGCAGTTCTTC CASSSLFSDREPYNEQFF
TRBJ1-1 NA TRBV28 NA TGTGCCAGCAGTTTAGGGAGGGTCTTAAGGGACACTGAAGCTTTCTTT CASSLGRVLRDTEAFF
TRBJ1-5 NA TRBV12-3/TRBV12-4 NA TGTGCCAGCAGTGGAGCCTTCCATCAGCCCCAGCATTTT CASSGAFHQPQHF
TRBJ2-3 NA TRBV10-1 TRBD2 TGCGCCAGCAGTGAGTCGACTCGGGGGGGGCCCCTCACAGATACGCAGTATTTT CASSESTRGGPLTDTQYF
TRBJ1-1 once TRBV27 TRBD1 TGTGCCAGCAGTTTATACGATGGTGGGACAGGGGCCCTGAACACTGAAGCTTTCTTT CASSLYDGGTGALNTEAFF
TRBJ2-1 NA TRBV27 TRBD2 TGTGCCAGCAGCTCCCCCGGGACTAGCGGGGGGCGGTACAATGAGCAGTTCTTC CASSSPGTSGGRYNEQFF
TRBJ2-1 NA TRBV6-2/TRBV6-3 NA TGTGCCAGCAGTTTGGCCAGTAAATCGCAGTTCTTC CASSLASKSQFF
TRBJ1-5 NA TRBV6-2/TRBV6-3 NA TGTGCCAGCAGTTACTCCCGGGGAGGACCTAATCAGCCCCAGCATTTT CASSYSRGGPNQPQHF
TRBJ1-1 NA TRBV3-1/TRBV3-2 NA TGTGCCAGCAGCCAAGATAATCCAGGTTTGAACACTGAAGCTTTCTTT CASSQDNPGLNTEAFF
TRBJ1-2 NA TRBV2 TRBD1 TGTGCCAGCAGTGAAGGGGGTTGGACAGGCCCCGGCTATGGCTACACCTTC CASSEGGWTGPGYGYTF
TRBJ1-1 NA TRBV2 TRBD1 TGTGCCAGCAGGTGGGGACAGGGCAGGACTGAAGCTTTCTTT CASRWGQGRTEAFF
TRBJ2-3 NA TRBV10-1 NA TGCGCCAGCAGTACAGGGAGGGGATCCGGCACAGATACGCAGTATTTT CASSTGRGSGTDTQYF
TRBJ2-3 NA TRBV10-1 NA TGCGCCAGCAGTGTGGACATTAGCACAGATACGCAGTATTTT CASSVDISTDTQYF
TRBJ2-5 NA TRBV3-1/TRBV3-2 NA TGTGCCAGCAGCCCCCGGGGGACTCTACAGACCCAGTACTTC CASSPRGTLQTQYF
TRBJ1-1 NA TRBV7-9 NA TGTGCCAGCAGCTTAGCTCGACGGGGAACTGAAGCTTTCTTT CASSLARRGTEAFF
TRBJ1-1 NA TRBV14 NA TGTGCCAGCAGCCCCGTGGAGAGGGCCACTGAAGCTTTCTTT CASSPVERATEAFF
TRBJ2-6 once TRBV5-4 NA TGTGCCAGCAGCTTGGTGGGGCGTTCTGGGGCCAACGTCCTGACTTTC CASSLVGRSGANVLTF
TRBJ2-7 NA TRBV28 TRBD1 TGTGCCAGCAAGGTAGAGGGGGCGCCTTTAAGCTCCTACGAGCAGTACTTC CASKVEGAPLSSYEQYF
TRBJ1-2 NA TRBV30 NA TGTGCCTGGAGGAAGGCAGGAGGGACGGGGGGCTACACCTTC CAWRKAGGTGGYTF
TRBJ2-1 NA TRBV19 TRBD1 TGTGCCAGTAGTATCCTGCAGGGGGCATACAATGAGCAGTTCTTC CASSILQGAYNEQFF
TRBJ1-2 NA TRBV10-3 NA TGTGCCATCAGTGAGTCGAGAGGTCGACTAGCTAACTATGGCTACACCTTC CAISESRGRLANYGYTF
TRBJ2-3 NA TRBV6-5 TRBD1 TGTGCCAGCAGTCCATCTTCGACAGGGCAGGATACGCAGTATTTT CASSPSSTGQDTQYF
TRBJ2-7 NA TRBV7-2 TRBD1 TGTGCCAGCAGCCGCCGACAGGGAGCCTACGAGCAGTACTTC CASSRRQGAYEQYF
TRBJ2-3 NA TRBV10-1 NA TGCGCCAGCAGTGAAGGGGACATAATCACAGATACGCAGTATTTT CASSEGDIITDTQYF